Detailed here is one TCR beta chain. These data belong to a study of T cell changes during pregnancy in multiple sclerosis. Clones were read by immunoSEQ multiplex PCR, and TCRdb kept only the in-frame ones, dropping some. The table records over 50,000 clones, approximately 90% of them present only once. Sequencing was done on a sample of peripheral blood from another person, used as feeder cells. The receptor's source is a human donor whose cells served as feeder cells for cultures in a pregnancy study.

The CDR3 DNA is TGTGCCATCGGCGGCACAGATACGCAGTATTTT. Translating gives CAIGGTDTQYF. The genes are TRBV10-3 and TRBJ2-3; D call uncertain. The ends were cut back, 8 bases at V and 1 base at J, with 4 bases in the middle. Per germline, CDR1 ENHRY and CDR2 SYGVKD. The CDR3 length is 11 residues.